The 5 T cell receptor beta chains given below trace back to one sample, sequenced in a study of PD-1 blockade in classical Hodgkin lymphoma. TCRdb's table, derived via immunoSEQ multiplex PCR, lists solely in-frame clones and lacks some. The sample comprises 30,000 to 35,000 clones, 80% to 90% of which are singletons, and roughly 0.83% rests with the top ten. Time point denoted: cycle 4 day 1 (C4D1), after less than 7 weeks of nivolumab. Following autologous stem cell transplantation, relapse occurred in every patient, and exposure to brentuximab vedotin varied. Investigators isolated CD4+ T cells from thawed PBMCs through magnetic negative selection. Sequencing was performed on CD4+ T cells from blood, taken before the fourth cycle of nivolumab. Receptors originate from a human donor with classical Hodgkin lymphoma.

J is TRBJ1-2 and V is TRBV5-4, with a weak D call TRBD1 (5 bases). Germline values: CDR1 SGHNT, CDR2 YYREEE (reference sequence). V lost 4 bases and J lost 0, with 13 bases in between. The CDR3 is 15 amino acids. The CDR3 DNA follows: TGTGCCAGCAGCCGCCCTCAGGGAGCTAACTATGGCTACACCTTC. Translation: CASSRPQGANYGYTF.

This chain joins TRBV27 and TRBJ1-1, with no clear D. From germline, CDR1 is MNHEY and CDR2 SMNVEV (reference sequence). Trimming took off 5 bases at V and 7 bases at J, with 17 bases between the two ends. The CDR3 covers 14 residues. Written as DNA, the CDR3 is TGTGCCAGCAGTCCCCACCGGGAGCTCAGTGAAGCTTTCTTT. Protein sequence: CASSPHRELSEAFF.

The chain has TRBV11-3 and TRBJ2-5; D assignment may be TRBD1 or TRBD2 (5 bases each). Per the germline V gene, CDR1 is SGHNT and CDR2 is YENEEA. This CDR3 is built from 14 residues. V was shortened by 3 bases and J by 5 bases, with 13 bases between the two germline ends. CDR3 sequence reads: CASSFGAGRETQYF. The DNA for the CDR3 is TGTGCCAGCAGCTTCGGGGCAGGCAGGGAGACCCAGTACTTC. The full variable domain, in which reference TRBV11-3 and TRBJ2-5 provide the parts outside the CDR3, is EAGVVQSPRYKIIEKKQPVAFWCNPISGHNTLYWYLQNLGQGPELLIRYENEEAVDDSQLPKDRFSAERLKGVDSTLKIQPAELGDSAVYLCASSFGAGRETQYFGPGTRLLVL.

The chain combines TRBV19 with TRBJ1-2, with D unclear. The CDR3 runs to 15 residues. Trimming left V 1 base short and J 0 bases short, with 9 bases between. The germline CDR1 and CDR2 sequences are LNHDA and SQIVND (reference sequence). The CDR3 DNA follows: TGTGCCAGTAGTATAGTATACGAGGCTAACTATGGCTACACCTTC. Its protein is CASSIVYEANYGYTF.

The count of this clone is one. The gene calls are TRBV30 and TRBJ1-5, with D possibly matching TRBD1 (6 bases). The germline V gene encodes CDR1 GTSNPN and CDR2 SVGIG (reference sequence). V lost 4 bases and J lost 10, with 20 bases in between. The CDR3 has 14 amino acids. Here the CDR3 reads CAWTSGAARGPQHF. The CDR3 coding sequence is TGTGCCTGGACCTCGGGGGCGGCGCGAGGACCCCAGCATTTT.